Listed here are 8 T cell receptor beta chains from one sample, sequenced in a study of blood T cell repertoires in COVID-19. Repertoires were generated with immunoSEQ multiplex PCR, while TCRdb's copy carries only in-frame clones and drops some. The repertoire consists of approximately 160,000 clones, with around 81% occurring once and the leading ten covering 11%. Specimen: peripheral blood. The receptors come from a man in his sixties with active or convalescent COVID-19.

This clone has a count of ten or more. The chain uses TRBV28 and TRBJ1-2, with 8 bases lining up with TRBD1. The CDR3 length is 14 residues. Trimming cost V 5 bases and J 8 bases; bases outside gene matches: 10. Germline lookup yields CDR1 MDHEN and CDR2 SYDVKM. The CDR3 DNA reads TGTGCCAGCAGTGTTACACAGGGGGTACACGGCTACACCTTC. Its protein product is CASSVTQGVHGYTF.

The chain joins TRBV5-1 to TRBJ2-2; 10 bases line up with TRBD1. This CDR3 has 15 residues. The germline CDR1 and CDR2 sequences are SGHRS and YFSETQ. V lost 4 bases and J lost 6; bases outside the gene matches: 6. The CDR3 loop is CASSPGDRGPGELFF. CDR3 sequence (DNA): TGCGCCAGCAGCCCAGGGGACAGGGGTCCCGGGGAGCTGTTTTTT.

The genes are TRBV20-1 and TRBJ1-2; D is unclear. Between the trimmed V and J ends, which lost 0 bases and 8 bases, there was a span of 4 bases. The CDR3 spans 10 residues. Germline CDR1 reads DFQATT; CDR2 reads SNEGSKA (reference sequence). The CDR3 region has the DNA TGCAGTGCTAGAGAAAGCGGCTACACCTTC. Protein: CSARESGYTF.

The CDR3 DNA follows: TGTGCCAGCAGCTTAGCCTCCCTTAGCTATAATTCACCCCTCCACTTT. It translates to CASSLASLSYNSPLHF. The chain is built from TRBV7-8 and TRBJ1-6; D gene ambiguous. The V gene's germline CDR1 is SGHVS and CDR2 FQNEAQ. V dropped 0 bases and J dropped 3 bases, with 9 bases sitting between them. This CDR3 comprises 16 residues.

The V gene is TRBV7-2, the J gene TRBJ2-2; 15 positions match TRBD2. From germline, CDR1 is SGHTA and CDR2 FQGNSA. CDR3 size: 16 residues. Trimming cost V 5 bases and J 5 bases; bases outside gene matches: 3. Here the CDR3 DNA reads TGTGCCAGCAGCGGGACTAGCGGGGGGATAACCGGGGAGCTGTTTTTT. It codes for CASSGTSGGITGELFF.

This rearrangement joins TRBV7-2 to TRBJ2-1; 10 bases fit TRBD2. V was clipped by 7 bases and J by 0 bases; unmatched bases: 9. CDR3 length: 17 amino acids. Germline V gives CDR1 SGHTA, CDR2 FQGNSA. CDR3 nucleotide sequence: TGTGCCAGCACCCCGGATAGCGGGAGGAGCTCCTACAATGAGCAGTTCTTC. This sequence encodes CASTPDSGRSSYNEQFF.

This chain connects TRBV7-2 to TRBJ2-3; tentatively, D is TRBD2 (6 bases). Trimming pared 2 bases from V and 5 bases from J, leaving 14 bases between. Germline CDR1 SGHTA, CDR2 FQGNSA. CDR3 length equals 15 residues. In nucleotides, the CDR3 is TGTGCCAGCAGCTTAAACCTAGCGATAAAAGATACGCAGTATTTT. It specifies CASSLNLAIKDTQYF.

The V call is TRBV19, the J call TRBJ2-1; D might be TRBD1 (6 bases). The ends were cut back, 3 bases at V and 3 bases at J, with 15 bases in the middle. The CDR3 covers 16 residues. Germline lookup yields CDR1 LNHDA and CDR2 SQIVND (reference sequence). As DNA, the CDR3 is TGTGCCAGTAGTATCTCGACAGGTGTGCTCTACAATGAGCAGTTCTTC. This codes for CASSISTGVLYNEQFF.